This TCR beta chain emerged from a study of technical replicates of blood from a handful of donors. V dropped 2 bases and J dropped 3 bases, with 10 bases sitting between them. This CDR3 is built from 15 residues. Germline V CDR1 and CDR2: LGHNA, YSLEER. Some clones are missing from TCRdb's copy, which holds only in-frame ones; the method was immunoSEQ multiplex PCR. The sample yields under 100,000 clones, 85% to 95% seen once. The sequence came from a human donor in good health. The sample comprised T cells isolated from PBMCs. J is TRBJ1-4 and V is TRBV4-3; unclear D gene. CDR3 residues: CASSQTDRANEKLFF. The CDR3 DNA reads TGCGCCAGCAGCCAAACTGATAGAGCTAATGAAAAACTGTTTTTT.